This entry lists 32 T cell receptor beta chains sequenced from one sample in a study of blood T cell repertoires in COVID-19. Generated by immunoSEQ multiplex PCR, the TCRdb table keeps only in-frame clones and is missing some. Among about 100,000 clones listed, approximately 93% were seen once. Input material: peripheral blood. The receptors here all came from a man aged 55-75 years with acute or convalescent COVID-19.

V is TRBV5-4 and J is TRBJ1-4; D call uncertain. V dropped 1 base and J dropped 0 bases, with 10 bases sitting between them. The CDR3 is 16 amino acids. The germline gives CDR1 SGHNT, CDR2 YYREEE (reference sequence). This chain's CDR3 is CASSLSPEATNEKLFF. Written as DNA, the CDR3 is TGTGCCAGCAGCTTGTCCCCAGAGGCAACTAATGAAAAACTGTTTTTT.

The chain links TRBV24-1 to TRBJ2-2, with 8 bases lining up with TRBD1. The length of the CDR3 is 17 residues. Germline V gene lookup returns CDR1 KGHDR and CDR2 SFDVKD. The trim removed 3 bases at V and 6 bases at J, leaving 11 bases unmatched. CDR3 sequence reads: CATSDRTGGVRAGELFF. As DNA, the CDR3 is TGTGCCACCAGTGATAGAACAGGGGGTGTCCGCGCCGGGGAGCTGTTTTTT.

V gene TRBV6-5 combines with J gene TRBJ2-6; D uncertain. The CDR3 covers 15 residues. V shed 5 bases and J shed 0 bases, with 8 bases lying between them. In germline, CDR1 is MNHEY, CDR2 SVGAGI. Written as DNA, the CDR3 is TGTGCCAGCAGTAGAGCCCACTCTGGGGCCAACGTCCTGACTTTC. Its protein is CASSRAHSGANVLTF.

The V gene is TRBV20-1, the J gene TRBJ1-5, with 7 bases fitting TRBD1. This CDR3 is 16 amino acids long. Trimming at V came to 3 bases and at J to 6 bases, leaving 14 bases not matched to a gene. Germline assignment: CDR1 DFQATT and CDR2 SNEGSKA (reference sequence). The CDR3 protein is CSASYSRDRGSQPQHF. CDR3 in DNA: TGCAGTGCTAGTTATAGCCGGGACAGAGGGAGTCAGCCCCAGCATTTT.

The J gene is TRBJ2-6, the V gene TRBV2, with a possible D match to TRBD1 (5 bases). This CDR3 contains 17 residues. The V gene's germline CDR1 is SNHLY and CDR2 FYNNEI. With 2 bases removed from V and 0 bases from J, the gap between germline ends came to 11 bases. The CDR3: CASSEWGGYSGANVLTF. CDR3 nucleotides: TGTGCCAGCAGTGAATGGGGCGGATACTCTGGGGCCAACGTCCTGACTTTC.

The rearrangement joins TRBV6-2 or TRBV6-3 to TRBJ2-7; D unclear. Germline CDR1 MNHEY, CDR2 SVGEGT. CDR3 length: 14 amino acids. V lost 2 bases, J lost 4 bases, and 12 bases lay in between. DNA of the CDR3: TGTGCCAGCAGTTACGCAGGCAGATTTTACGAGCAGTACGTC. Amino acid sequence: CASSYAGRFYEQYV.

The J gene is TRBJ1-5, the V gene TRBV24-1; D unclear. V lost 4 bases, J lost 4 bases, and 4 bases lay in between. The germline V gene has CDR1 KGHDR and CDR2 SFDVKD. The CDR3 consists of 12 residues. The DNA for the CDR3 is TGTGCCACCAGTGACCCGAATCAGCCCCAGCATTTT. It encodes CATSDPNQPQHF.

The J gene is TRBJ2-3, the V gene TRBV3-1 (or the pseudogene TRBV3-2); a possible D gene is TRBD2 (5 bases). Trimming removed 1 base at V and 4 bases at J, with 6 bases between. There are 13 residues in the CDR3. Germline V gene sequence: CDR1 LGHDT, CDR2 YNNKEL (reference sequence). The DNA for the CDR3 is TGTGCCAGCAGCCAAGCAGCGGCAGATACGCAGTATTTT. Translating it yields CASSQAAADTQYF.

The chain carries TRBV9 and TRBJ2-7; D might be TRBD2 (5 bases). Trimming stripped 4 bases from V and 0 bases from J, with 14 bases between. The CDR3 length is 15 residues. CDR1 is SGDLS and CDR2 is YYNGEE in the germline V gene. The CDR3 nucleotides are TGTGCCAGCAGCCCCCGGGGTAGCGCCTCCTACGAGCAGTACTTC. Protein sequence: CASSPRGSASYEQYF.

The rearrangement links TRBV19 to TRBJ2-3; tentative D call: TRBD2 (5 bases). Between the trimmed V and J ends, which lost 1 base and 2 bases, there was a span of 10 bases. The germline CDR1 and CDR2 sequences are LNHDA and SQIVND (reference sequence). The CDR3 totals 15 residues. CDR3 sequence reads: CASSIAGTSTDTQYF. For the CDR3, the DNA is TGTGCCAGTAGTATAGCGGGAACCTCCACAGATACGCAGTATTTT. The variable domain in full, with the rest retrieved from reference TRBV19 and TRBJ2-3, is DGGITQSPKYLFRKEGQNVTLSCEQNLNHDAMYWYRQDPGQGLRLIYYSQIVNDFQKGDIAEGYSVSREKKESFPLTVTSAQKNPTAFYLCASSIAGTSTDTQYFGPGTRLTVL.

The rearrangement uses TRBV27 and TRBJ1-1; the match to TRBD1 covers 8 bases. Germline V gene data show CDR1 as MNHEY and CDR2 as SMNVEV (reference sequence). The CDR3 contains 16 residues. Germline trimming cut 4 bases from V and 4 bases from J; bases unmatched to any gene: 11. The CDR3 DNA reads TGTGCCAGCAGTTCCTGGACAGGGAGGAACTCCACTGAAGCTTTCTTT. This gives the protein CASSSWTGRNSTEAFF.

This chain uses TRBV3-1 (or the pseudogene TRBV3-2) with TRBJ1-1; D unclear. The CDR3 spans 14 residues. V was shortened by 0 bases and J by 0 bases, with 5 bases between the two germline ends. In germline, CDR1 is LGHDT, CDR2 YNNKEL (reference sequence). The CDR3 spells CASSQEAVNTEAFF. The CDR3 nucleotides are TGTGCCAGCAGCCAAGAGGCGGTGAACACTGAAGCTTTCTTT.

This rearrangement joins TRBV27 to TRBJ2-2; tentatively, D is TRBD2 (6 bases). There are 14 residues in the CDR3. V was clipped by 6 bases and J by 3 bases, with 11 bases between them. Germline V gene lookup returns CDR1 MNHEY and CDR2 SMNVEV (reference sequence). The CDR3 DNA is TGTGCCAGCAGCCCCGGGACTCACACCGGGGAGCTGTTTTTT. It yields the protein CASSPGTHTGELFF.

CDR3 sequence reads: CASRSQGIQGSGYTF. The DNA of the CDR3 is TGCGCCAGCCGCAGCCAAGGTATCCAGGGGAGCGGCTACACCTTC. This chain joins TRBV4-1 and TRBJ1-2, with D tentatively TRBD1 (6 bases). The CDR3 spans 15 residues. The V gene's germline CDR1 is MGHRA and CDR2 YSYEKL. V dropped 8 bases and J dropped 8 bases, with 24 bases sitting between them.

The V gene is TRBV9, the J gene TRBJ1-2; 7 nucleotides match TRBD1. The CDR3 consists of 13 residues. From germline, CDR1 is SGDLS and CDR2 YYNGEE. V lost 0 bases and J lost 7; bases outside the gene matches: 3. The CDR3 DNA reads TGTGCCAGCAGCGTAGACAGGGGTTCTGGCTACACCTTC. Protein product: CASSVDRGSGYTF.

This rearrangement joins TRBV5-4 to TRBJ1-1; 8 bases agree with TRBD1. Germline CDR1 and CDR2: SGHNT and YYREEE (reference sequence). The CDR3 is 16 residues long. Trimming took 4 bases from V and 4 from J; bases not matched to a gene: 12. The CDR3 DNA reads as TGTGCCAGCAGCCCGGACAGGGACCTTTTGGGCACTGAAGCTTTCTTT. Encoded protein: CASSPDRDLLGTEAFF.

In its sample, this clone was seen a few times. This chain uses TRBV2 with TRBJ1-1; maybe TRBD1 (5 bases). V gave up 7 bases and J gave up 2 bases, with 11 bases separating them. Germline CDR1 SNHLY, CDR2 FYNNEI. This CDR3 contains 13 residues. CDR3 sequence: CASTPGLNTEAFF. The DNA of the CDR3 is TGTGCCAGCACCCCGGGACTTAACACTGAAGCTTTCTTT. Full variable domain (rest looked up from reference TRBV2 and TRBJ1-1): EPEVTQTPSHQVTQMGQEVILRCVPISNHLYFYWYRQILGQKVEFLVSFYNNEISEKSEIFDDQFSVERPDGSNFTLKIRSTKLEDSAMYFCASTPGLNTEAFFGQGTRLTVV.

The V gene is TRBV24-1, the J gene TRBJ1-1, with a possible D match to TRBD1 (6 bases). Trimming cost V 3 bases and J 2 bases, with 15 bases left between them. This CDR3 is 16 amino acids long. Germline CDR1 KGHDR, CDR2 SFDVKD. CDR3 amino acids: CATSDSSGGSNTEAFF. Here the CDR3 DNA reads TGTGCCACCAGTGATAGTTCGGGGGGCTCCAACACTGAAGCTTTCTTT.

CDR3 region: CASSLSRGTDNEQFF. CDR3 DNA: TGTGCCAGCAGCTTAAGCAGGGGGACGGACAATGAGCAGTTCTTC. The chain has TRBV11-3 and TRBJ2-1; 7 bases map to TRBD1. Trimming at V came to 2 bases and at J to 5 bases, leaving 6 bases not matched to a gene. Per germline, CDR1 SGHNT and CDR2 YENEEA. The CDR3 runs to 15 residues.

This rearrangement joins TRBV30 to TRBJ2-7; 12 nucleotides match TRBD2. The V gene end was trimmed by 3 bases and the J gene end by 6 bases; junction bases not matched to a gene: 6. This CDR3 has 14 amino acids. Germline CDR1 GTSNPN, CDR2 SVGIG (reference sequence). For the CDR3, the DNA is TGTGCCTGGAGGTCACTAGCGGGAGGTGGCGAGCAGTACTTC. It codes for CAWRSLAGGGEQYF.

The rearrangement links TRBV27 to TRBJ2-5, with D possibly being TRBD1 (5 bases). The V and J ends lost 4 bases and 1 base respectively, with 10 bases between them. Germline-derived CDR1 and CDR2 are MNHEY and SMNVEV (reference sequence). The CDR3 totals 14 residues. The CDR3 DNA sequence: TGTGCCAGCAGTTCCGCAGGGTCCCAAGAGACCCAGTACTTC. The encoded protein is CASSSAGSQETQYF.

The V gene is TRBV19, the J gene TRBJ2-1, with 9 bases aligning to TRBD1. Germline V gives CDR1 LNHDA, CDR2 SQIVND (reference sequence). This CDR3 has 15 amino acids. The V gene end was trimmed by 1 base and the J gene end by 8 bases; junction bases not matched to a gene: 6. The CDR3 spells CASSIAGTGIDEQFF. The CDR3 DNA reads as TGTGCCAGTAGTATAGCCGGGACAGGGATCGATGAGCAGTTCTTC.

The CDR3 bases are TGCAGCGTTGAGTCAGGGCCCTATGGCTACACCTTC. Its translation is CSVESGPYGYTF. The chain links TRBV29-1 to TRBJ1-2; a weak D match, TRBD1 (5 bases). The CDR3 totals 12 residues. The V gene's germline CDR1 is SQVTM and CDR2 ANQGSEA. Trimming took off 3 bases at V and 4 bases at J, with 9 bases between the two ends.

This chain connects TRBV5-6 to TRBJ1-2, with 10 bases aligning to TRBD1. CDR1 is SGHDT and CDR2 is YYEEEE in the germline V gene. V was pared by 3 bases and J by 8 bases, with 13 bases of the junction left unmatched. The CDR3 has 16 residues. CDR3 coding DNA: TGTGCCAGCAGCTCTACCGGGACAGGGGCCGTAGAGGGCTACACCTTC. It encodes CASSSTGTGAVEGYTF.

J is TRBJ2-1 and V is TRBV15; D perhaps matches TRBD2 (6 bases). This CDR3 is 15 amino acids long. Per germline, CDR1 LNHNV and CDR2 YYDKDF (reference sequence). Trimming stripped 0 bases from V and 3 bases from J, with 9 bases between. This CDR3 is CATSRENGGYNEQFF. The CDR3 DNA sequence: TGTGCCACCAGCAGAGAGAACGGGGGCTACAATGAGCAGTTCTTC.

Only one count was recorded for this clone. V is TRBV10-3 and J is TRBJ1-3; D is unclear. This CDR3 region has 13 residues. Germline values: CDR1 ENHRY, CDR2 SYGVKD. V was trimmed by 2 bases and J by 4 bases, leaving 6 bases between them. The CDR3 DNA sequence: TGTGCCATCAGTGAGAATCAGGGAAACACCATATATTTT. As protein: CAISENQGNTIYF.

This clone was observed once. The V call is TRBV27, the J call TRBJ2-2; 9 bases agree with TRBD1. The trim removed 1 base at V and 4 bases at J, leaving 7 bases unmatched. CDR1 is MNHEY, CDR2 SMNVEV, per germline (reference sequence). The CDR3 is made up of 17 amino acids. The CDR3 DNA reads TGTGCCAGCAGTTTATTAGTGGGGACAGGGCGCACCGGGGAGCTGTTTTTT. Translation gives CASSLLVGTGRTGELFF.

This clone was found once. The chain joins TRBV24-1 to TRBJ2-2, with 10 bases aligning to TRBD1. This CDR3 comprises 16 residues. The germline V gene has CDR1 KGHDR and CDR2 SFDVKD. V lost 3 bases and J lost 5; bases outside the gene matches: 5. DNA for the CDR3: TGTGCCACCAGTGATCCCGGGACAGGGGTTACCGGGGAGCTGTTTTTT. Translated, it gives CATSDPGTGVTGELFF.

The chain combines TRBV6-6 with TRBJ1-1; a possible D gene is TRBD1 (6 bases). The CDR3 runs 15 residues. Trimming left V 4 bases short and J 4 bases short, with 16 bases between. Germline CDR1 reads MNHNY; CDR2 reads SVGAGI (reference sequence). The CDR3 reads CASSFRSARGTEAFF. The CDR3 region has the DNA TGTGCCAGCAGTTTTAGGTCGGCCAGGGGCACTGAAGCTTTCTTT.

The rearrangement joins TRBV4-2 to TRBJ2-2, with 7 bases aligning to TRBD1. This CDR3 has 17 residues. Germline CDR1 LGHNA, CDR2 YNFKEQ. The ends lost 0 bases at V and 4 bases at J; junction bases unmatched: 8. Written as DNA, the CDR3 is TGTGCCAGCAGCCAAGATGAGACAGGGTTCCGCACCGGGGAGCTGTTTTTT. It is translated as CASSQDETGFRTGELFF.

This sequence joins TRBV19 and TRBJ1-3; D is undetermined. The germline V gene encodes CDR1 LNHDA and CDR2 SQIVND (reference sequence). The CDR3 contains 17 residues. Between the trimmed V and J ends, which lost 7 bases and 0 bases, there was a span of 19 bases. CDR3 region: CASITSREASSGNTIYF. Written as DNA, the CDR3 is TGTGCCAGTATCACGAGCCGGGAAGCATCCTCTGGAAACACCATATATTTT.

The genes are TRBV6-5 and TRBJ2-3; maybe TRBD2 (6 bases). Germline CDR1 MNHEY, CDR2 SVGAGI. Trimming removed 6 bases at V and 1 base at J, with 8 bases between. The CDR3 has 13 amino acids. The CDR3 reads CASSWGGTDTQYF. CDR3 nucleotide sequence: TGTGCCAGCAGCTGGGGGGGCACAGATACGCAGTATTTT.